Presented here are 13 T cell receptor beta chains from one specimen sequenced in a study of PD-L1 blockade in urothelial cancer. The data were produced by immunoSEQ multiplex PCR, yet TCRdb's version contains in-frame clones alone and is incomplete. The repertoire holds some 43,000 clones, with approximately 80% as singletons. Stated time point: pretreatment peripheral blood. The sample in question was PBMCs, obtained around atezolizumab (anti-PD-L1) treatment. The origin of the receptors is a man between 60 and 75 years old with urothelial cancer.

This sequence joins TRBV19 and TRBJ2-2; D call uncertain. Per the germline V gene, CDR1 is LNHDA and CDR2 is SQIVND (reference sequence). V was trimmed by 5 bases and J by 4 bases, leaving 8 bases between them. There are 13 residues in the CDR3. DNA of the CDR3: TGTGCCAGTAGTTCGTTGGCCACCGGGGAGCTGTTTTTT. Translation: CASSSLATGELFF.

This sequence joins TRBV9 and TRBJ2-3, with 8 bases lining up with TRBD1. The germline gives CDR1 SGDLS, CDR2 YYNGEE. V lost 5 bases to trimming and J lost 4 bases; unmatched junction nucleotides: 9. The CDR3 covers 15 residues. The CDR3 loop is CASSPPGQGADTQYF. The CDR3 DNA follows: TGTGCCAGCAGTCCCCCCGGACAGGGCGCAGATACGCAGTATTTT.

This chain joins TRBV19 and TRBJ2-1; 8 nucleotides align to TRBD2. V lost 3 bases and J lost 8; bases outside the gene matches: 6. Germline V gene lookup returns CDR1 LNHDA and CDR2 SQIVND (reference sequence). The CDR3 is 14 amino acids. The CDR3 here is CASSIQREYDEQFF. The CDR3 DNA follows: TGTGCCAGTAGTATTCAGCGGGAGTACGATGAGCAGTTCTTC.

This clone was observed a handful of times. J is TRBJ2-1 and V is TRBV19; TRBD2 aligns across 14 bases. The germline gives CDR1 LNHDA, CDR2 SQIVND (reference sequence). The CDR3 spans 20 residues. V lost 5 bases and J lost 4; bases outside the gene matches: 16. CDR3 coding DNA: TGTGCCAGTAGTCCAGCTCGGGACAGGGGACTAGCGGGAGTTTACAATGAGCAGTTCTTC. It is translated as CASSPARDRGLAGVYNEQFF.

The chain recombines TRBV28 with TRBJ2-7; 12 positions agree with TRBD1. Germline loops: CDR1 MDHEN, CDR2 SYDVKM. The CDR3 sequence is 14 residues long. V shed 7 bases, J shed 7 bases, and the junction held 8 bases outside the gene matches. CDR3 residues: CASKRDRGRGEQYF. CDR3 nucleotides: TGTGCCAGCAAGAGGGACAGGGGGCGAGGGGAGCAGTACTTC.

The rearrangement joins TRBV11-3 to TRBJ2-7, with 8 bases identical to TRBD1. Germline V gives CDR1 SGHNT, CDR2 YENEEA. The CDR3 runs to 15 residues. After removal of 5 bases from V and 0 bases from J, the junction contained 6 bases not matched to a gene. The CDR3 protein is CASSLGQVDSYEQYF. CDR3 nucleotide sequence: TGTGCCAGCAGCCTGGGACAGGTAGACTCCTACGAGCAGTACTTC.

This clone was counted once. The V call is TRBV6-1, the J call TRBJ2-1, with 7 bases aligning to TRBD2. The CDR3 is made up of 16 amino acids. V lost 1 base to trimming and J lost 2 bases; unmatched junction nucleotides: 5. The germline V gene encodes CDR1 MNHNS and CDR2 SASEGT. In nucleotides, the CDR3 is TGTGCCAGCAGTGAAGGGGGAGGGCGAACCTACAATGAGCAGTTCTTC. Residues: CASSEGGGRTYNEQFF.

This clone was observed a handful of times. This sequence joins TRBV18 and TRBJ1-2; 7 bases align to TRBD1. The V gene end was trimmed by 3 bases and the J gene end by 4 bases; junction bases not matched to a gene: 14. This CDR3 has 17 residues. The germline gives CDR1 KGHSH, CDR2 LQKENI. CDR3 bases: TGTGCCAGCTCACCGAGTCTAGAGGGGGCGCGAGCCTATGGCTACACCTTC. This codes for CASSPSLEGARAYGYTF.

The chain employs TRBV15 and TRBJ1-5, with a possible D match to TRBD1 (5 bases). Trimming pared 0 bases from V and 4 bases from J, leaving 10 bases between. This CDR3 region has 15 residues. The germline V gene encodes CDR1 LNHNV and CDR2 YYDKDF (reference sequence). The CDR3 bases are TGTGCCACCAGCAGAGATTGGGGCGCGAATCAGCCCCAGCATTTT. It translates to CATSRDWGANQPQHF.

The rearrangement uses TRBV27 and TRBJ2-2; D not resolved. Germline CDR1 and CDR2: MNHEY and SMNVEV (reference sequence). V gave up 6 bases and J gave up 2 bases, with 10 bases separating them. This CDR3 contains 14 residues. The CDR3 region is CASSPYSNTGELFF. DNA for the CDR3: TGTGCCAGCAGCCCGTACAGCAACACCGGGGAGCTGTTTTTT.

The gene calls are TRBV5-1 and TRBJ1-5, with D uncertain. The ends were cut back, 4 bases at V and 0 bases at J, with 17 bases in the middle. The germline V gene has CDR1 SGHRS and CDR2 YFSETQ. The length of the CDR3 is 17 residues. The CDR3 is CASSAEPLTNSNQPQHF. CDR3 DNA sequence: TGCGCCAGCAGCGCAGAACCACTAACTAATAGCAATCAGCCCCAGCATTTT. Together with reference TRBV5-1 and TRBJ1-5, the CDR3 gives the full variable domain: KAGVTQTPRYLIKTRGQQVTLSCSPISGHRSVSWYQQTPGQGLQFLFEYFSETQRNKGNFPGRFSGRQFSNSRSEMNVSTLELGDSALYLCASSAEPLTNSNQPQHFGDGTRLSIL.

The table lists this clone with a count of one. The J gene is TRBJ1-2, the V gene TRBV19; 10 bases match TRBD1. V dropped 4 bases and J dropped 7; count of bases not matched to a gene: 0. The CDR3 totals 12 residues. Germline CDR1 LNHDA, CDR2 SQIVND (reference sequence). CDR3 in amino acids: CASSRDRGGYTF. Written as DNA, the CDR3 is TGTGCCAGTAGTAGGGACAGGGGTGGCTACACCTTC.

V and J are TRBV28 and TRBJ1-5; D unresolved. CDR3 length: 14 amino acids. Trimming took off 6 bases at V and 8 bases at J, with 17 bases between the two ends. In germline, CDR1 is MDHEN, CDR2 SYDVKM. The CDR3 loop reads CASRPSVIPEPQHF. CDR3 DNA: TGTGCCAGCAGGCCGAGTGTGATCCCCGAGCCCCAGCATTTT.